These T cell receptor beta chains were read from a single sample in a study of T cells in localized non-small cell lung cancer. Sequencing used immunoSEQ multiplex PCR; TCRdb keeps in-frame clones, though not all of them. This table has 60,000 to 75,000 clones, roughly 79% appearing once. The sample consisted of PBMCs, taken before any cancer treatment. All receptors derive from a man aged 35 to 69 with stage II lung adenocarcinoma. CDR3s include the opening cysteine and the closing phenylalanine or tryptophan. A D gene is named only where the DNA matches it firmly. The size of a clone is reported for some rows only, either as once, few or many, or as a class for expanded clones.

CDR3 DNA	CDR3 protein	CDR3 length	D gene	clone size	V gene	J gene
TGTGCCAGCAGCGCAGACAGGAACCTTGGGGCTTTCTTT	CASSADRNLGAFF	13	.	once	TRBV5-4	TRBJ1-1
TGTGCCAGTAGCCAGGGTGCTGAAAAACTGTTTTTT	CASSQGAEKLFF	12	.	once	TRBV19	TRBJ1-4
TGCAGCGTTATCTCCGGCGGGACTAGCGAGCAGTACTTC	CSVISGGTSEQYF	13	TRBD2	.	TRBV29-1	TRBJ2-7
TGTGCCATCAGTGGGGCACGGGGACTTTACACTGAAGCTTTCTTT	CAISGARGLYTEAFF	15	.	few	TRBV10-3	TRBJ1-1
TGTGCCAGCAGCGGGTCCGGAAACACCATATATTTT	CASSGSGNTIYF	12	.	.	TRBV25-1	TRBJ1-3
TGCACCTCCGGACAGGGAAACACTGAAGCTTTCTTT	CTSGQGNTEAFF	12	TRBD1	.	TRBV29-1	TRBJ1-1
TGTGCCAGCAGTTCCGGACAGGGACCTAGCACAGATACGCAGTATTTT	CASSSGQGPSTDTQYF	16	TRBD1	.	TRBV27	TRBJ2-3
TGTGCCAGCAGCTTAGTTGGGACTAGCGGGGTGACGGGGGAGCTGTTTTTT	CASSLVGTSGVTGELFF	17	TRBD2	.	TRBV7-8	TRBJ2-2
TGTGCTAGTGGTTTGGTGCCCGACGGGACCGCGACCTTAAAGGCTGAAGCTTTCTTT	CASGLVPDGTATLKAEAFF	19	.	.	TRBV12-5	TRBJ1-1
TGTGCCAGCAGTTACGTAAGTTATCAGCCCCAGCATTTT	CASSYVSYQPQHF	13	.	.	TRBV6-6	TRBJ1-5
TGTGCCAGCAGTACAGGGGATACGCAGTATTTT	CASSTGDTQYF	11	.	.	TRBV6-5	TRBJ2-3
TGCGCCAGCAGCCCTGCAATGTCGGGTGAAAAACTGTTTTTT	CASSPAMSGEKLFF	14	.	.	TRBV5-1	TRBJ1-4
TGTGCCAGCAGCCCCCGACTGGGACTCGGAACCGGGGAGCTGTTTTTT	CASSPRLGLGTGELFF	16	.	.	TRBV7-2	TRBJ2-2
TGTGCCACAACACTCTACAGGAATCGATATGGCTACACCTTC	CATTLYRNRYGYTF	14	.	.	TRBV28	TRBJ1-2
TGCGCCAGCAGCCTAGGACAGGGAGGGTTCGGTGAGCAGTTCTTC	CASSLGQGGFGEQFF	15	.	.	TRBV4-3	TRBJ2-1
TGTGCCAGTAGTGTACAGGGGGTCTCTGGAAACACCATATATTTT	CASSVQGVSGNTIYF	15	TRBD1	.	TRBV19	TRBJ1-3
TGCGCCAGCAGCTCCCTAGCGGGGAGCTTTTACGAGCAGTACTTC	CASSSLAGSFYEQYF	15	TRBD2	once	TRBV5-1	TRBJ2-7
TGTGCCAGCAGTCCCGCGGGCAGGGGCACTGAAGCTTTCTTT	CASSPAGRGTEAFF	14	.	.	TRBV6-5	TRBJ1-1
TGTGCCAGCAGTAAACTGCCAAACACTGAAGCTTTCTTT	CASSKLPNTEAFF	13	.	.	TRBV27	TRBJ1-1
TGTGCCAGCAGCCCAGTGAACACTGAAGCTTTCTTT	CASSPVNTEAFF	12	.	.	TRBV7-9	TRBJ1-1
TGTGCCAGTAGTTTTCGACTAGCGGGAGGGGATGAGCAGTTCTTC	CASSFRLAGGDEQFF	15	TRBD2	.	TRBV19	TRBJ2-1
TGTGCCAGCAGCTCGGACAGAAACAATGAGCAGTTCTTC	CASSSDRNNEQFF	13	.	.	TRBV13	TRBJ2-1
TGTGCCAGCAGCTTGGCTCTAGTTAACGGGGAGCTGTTTTTT	CASSLALVNGELFF	14	.	.	TRBV5-4	TRBJ2-2
TGTGCCTGGAGTCCCGGGACTAGCGGGACCACAGATACGCAGTATTTT	CAWSPGTSGTTDTQYF	16	TRBD2	.	TRBV30	TRBJ2-3
TGTGCCAGCAGCCAGGGACTAGCGGGATACAATGAGCAGTTCTTC	CASSQGLAGYNEQFF	15	TRBD2	.	TRBV11-2	TRBJ2-1
TGCAGCGTTGTTGCCGGGACAGGGGTTTCCTACGAGCAGTACTTC	CSVVAGTGVSYEQYF	15	TRBD1	.	TRBV29-1	TRBJ2-7
TGTGCCAGCAGCTTAGATCGCAACACTGAAGCTTTCTTT	CASSLDRNTEAFF	13	.	few	TRBV11-2	TRBJ1-1
TGTGCCACGTCGACAGGATCTAGCAATCAGCCCCAGCATTTT	CATSTGSSNQPQHF	14	.	.	TRBV5-4	TRBJ1-5
TGCGCCAGCAGCCAAGTGCCGGATACGCAGTATTTT	CASSQVPDTQYF	12	.	few	TRBV4-1	TRBJ2-3
TGTGCCAGCAGTGAATGGGAGCCCTATAGCAATCAGCCCCAGCATTTT	CASSEWEPYSNQPQHF	16	.	.	TRBV6-1	TRBJ1-5
TGTGCCAGCAGTTTCAGGACAGGGGGCGAAGCTTTCTTT	CASSFRTGGEAFF	13	TRBD1	.	TRBV28	TRBJ1-1
TGTGCCAGCAGTACCGACACAGGGGTACGCTACGAGCAGTACTTC	CASSTDTGVRYEQYF	15	TRBD1	.	TRBV27	TRBJ2-7
TGTGCCAGCAGTCCCCGGCGACAGGGAGCCCTGACCGGGGCCAACGTCCTGACTTTC	CASSPRRQGALTGANVLTF	19	TRBD1	once	TRBV2	TRBJ2-6
TGTGCCAGCAGTGAATGGCGAGGTCAGCCCCAGCATTTT	CASSEWRGQPQHF	13	.	.	TRBV2	TRBJ1-5
TGTGCCAGCAGTCGGACTCGTAACACCGGGGAGCTGTTTTTT	CASSRTRNTGELFF	14	.	.	TRBV5-4	TRBJ2-2
TGTGCCAGCAGCTTAGCAGGTTCCGCGGAATACGAGCAGTACTTC	CASSLAGSAEYEQYF	15	.	.	TRBV11-2	TRBJ2-7
TGCGCCAGCAGCTTGTGGCCCAGGCAGGGTGCGGGGGATCAGCCCCAGCATTTT	CASSLWPRQGAGDQPQHF	18	.	once	TRBV5-1	TRBJ1-5
TGTGCCAGCAGCGTAGATGCATTTAGCTCCTACGAGCAGTACTTC	CASSVDAFSSYEQYF	15	.	.	TRBV9	TRBJ2-7
TGTGCCTGGAGTCGAGGACGGCCCGCTAGCAATCAGCCCCAGCATTTT	CAWSRGRPASNQPQHF	16	.	.	TRBV30	TRBJ1-5